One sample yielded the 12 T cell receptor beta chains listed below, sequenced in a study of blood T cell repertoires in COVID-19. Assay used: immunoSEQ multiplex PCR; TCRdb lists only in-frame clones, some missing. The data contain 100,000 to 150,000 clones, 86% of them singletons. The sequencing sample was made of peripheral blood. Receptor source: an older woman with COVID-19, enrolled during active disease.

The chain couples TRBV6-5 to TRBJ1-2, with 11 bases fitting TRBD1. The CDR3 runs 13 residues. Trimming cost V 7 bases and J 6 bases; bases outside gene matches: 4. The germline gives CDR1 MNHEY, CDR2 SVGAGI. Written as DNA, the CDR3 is TGTGCCAGCATTCGGGGACAGGGGGATGGCTACACCTTC. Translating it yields CASIRGQGDGYTF.

This chain's CDR3 is CASRDSGGAVETQYF. CDR3 DNA sequence: TGTGCCAGCAGGGACAGCGGGGGGGCCGTGGAGACCCAGTACTTC. The chain employs TRBV6-5 and TRBJ2-5; 10 bases fit TRBD2. CDR1 and CDR2 from the germline V gene are MNHEY and SVGAGI. The CDR3 consists of 15 residues. The V segment lost 6 bases and the J segment 5 bases; nucleotides outside the gene matches: 9.

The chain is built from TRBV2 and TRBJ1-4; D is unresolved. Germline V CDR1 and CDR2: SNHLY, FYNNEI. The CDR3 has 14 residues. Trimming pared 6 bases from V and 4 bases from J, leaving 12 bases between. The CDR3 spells CASRESGFNEKLFF. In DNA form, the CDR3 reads TGTGCCAGCAGGGAAAGCGGATTTAATGAAAAACTGTTTTTT.

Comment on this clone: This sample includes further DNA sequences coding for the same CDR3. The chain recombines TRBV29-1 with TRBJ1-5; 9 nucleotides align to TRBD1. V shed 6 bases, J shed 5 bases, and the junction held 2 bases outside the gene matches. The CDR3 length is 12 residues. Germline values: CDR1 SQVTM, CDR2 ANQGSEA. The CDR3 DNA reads TGCAGCGTACGACAGGGGGATCAGCCCCAGCATTTT. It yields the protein CSVRQGDQPQHF.

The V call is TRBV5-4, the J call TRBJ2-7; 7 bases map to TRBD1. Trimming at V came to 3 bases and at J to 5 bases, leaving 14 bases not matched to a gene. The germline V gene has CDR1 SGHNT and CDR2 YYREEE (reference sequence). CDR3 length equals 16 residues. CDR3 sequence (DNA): TGTGCCAGCAGCTGGACTCCGGGACAGAGTGGCAACGAGCAGTACTTC. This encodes CASSWTPGQSGNEQYF.

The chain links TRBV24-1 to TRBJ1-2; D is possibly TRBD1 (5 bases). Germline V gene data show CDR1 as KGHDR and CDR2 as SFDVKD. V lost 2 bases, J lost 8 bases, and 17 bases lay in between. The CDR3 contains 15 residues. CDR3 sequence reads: CATSDSGLNSGGYTF. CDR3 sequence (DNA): TGTGCCACCAGTGATTCGGGACTCAATTCGGGGGGCTACACCTTC.

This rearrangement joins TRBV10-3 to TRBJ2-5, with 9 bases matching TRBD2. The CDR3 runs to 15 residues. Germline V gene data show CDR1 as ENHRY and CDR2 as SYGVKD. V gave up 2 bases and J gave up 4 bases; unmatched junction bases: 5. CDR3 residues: CAISERTSVGETQYF. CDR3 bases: TGTGCCATCAGTGAGCGGACTAGCGTTGGAGAGACCCAGTACTTC.

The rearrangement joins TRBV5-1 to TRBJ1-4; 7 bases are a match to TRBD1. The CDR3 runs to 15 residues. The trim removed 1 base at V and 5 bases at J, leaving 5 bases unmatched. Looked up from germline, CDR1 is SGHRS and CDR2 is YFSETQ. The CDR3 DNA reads TGCGCCAGCAGCTTGTTTCCAGGGGGGAATGAAAAACTGTTTTTT. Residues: CASSLFPGGNEKLFF.

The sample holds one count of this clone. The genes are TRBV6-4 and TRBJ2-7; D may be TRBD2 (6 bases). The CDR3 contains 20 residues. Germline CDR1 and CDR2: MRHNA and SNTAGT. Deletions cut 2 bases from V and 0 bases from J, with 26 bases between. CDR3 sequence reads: CASSDPGRRELGVSSYEQYF. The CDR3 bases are TGTGCCAGCAGTGACCCAGGGAGGAGGGAATTGGGGGTAAGCTCCTACGAGCAGTACTTC.

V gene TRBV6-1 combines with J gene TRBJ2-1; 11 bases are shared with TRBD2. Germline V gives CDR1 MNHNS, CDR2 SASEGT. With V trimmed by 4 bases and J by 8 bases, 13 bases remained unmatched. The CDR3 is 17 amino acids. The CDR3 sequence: CASSGGASGGTRDEQFF. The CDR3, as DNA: TGTGCCAGCAGTGGGGGTGCTAGCGGGGGGACAAGGGATGAGCAGTTCTTC.

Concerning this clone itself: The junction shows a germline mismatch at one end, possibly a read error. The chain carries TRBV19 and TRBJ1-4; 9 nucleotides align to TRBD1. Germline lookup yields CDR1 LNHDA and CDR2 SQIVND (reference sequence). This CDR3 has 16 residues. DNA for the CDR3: TGTGCCAGTAGAATAGACCCGGGACAGGGTGATGAAAAACTGTTTTTT. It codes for CASRIDPGQGDEKLFF.

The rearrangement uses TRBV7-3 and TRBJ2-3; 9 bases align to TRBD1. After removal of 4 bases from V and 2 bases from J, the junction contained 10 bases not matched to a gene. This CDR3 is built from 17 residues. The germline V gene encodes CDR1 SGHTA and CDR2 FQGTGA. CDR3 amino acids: CASSSVPGTGFTDTQYF. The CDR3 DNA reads TGTGCCAGCAGCTCCGTCCCCGGGACAGGGTTCACAGATACGCAGTATTTT.